The 9 T cell receptor beta chains below all came from one sample that was sequenced in a study of blood T cells in healthy people across ages. The use of a sample-barcoded 5' primer and a J-beta primer mix characterized a second PCR of roughly 7 to 12 cycles. Using its own MiXCR run on the 5' RACE reads, TCRdb lists one record per CDR3 protein. The table has under 1,100,000 distinct CDR3 sequences, around 25% seen once; the top ten hold 0.75%. These records were also assigned to another study, of T cells of mothers and their children.

Sequencing input: blood. The receptors come from a girl aged 2 to 9 in good health.

The rearrangement joins TRBV18 to TRBJ1-6, with 9 bases lining up with TRBD1. The CDR3 is 18 residues long. Per germline, CDR1 KGHSH and CDR2 LQKENI. V was clipped by 2 bases and J by 7 bases; unmatched bases: 12. The CDR3 loop reads CASSPGQGFTRQNSPLHF. CDR3 DNA sequence: TGTGCCAGCTCACCAGGACAGGGGTTCACCCGGCAAAATTCACCCCTCCACTTT.

This chain links TRBV4-1 with TRBJ2-7; D is possibly TRBD1 (5 bases). The CDR3 sequence is 15 residues long. CDR1 and CDR2 (germline): MGHRA, YSYEKL. V lost 1 base and J lost 5, with 15 bases in between. The DNA for the CDR3 is TGCGCCAGCAGCCAAGTGGTGCAGGGTGGGAACGAGCAGTACTTC. Protein product: CASSQVVQGGNEQYF.

This chain joins TRBV28 and TRBJ2-2, with D hard to call. Per germline, CDR1 MDHEN and CDR2 SYDVKM. This CDR3 has 15 amino acids. The V gene lost 4 bases and the J gene lost 4 bases, with 13 bases spanning the gap. The DNA of the CDR3 is TGTGCCAGCAGTTCACTCCGCACAATCACCGGGGAGCTGTTTTTT. Translation: CASSSLRTITGELFF.

The chain joins TRBV6-5 to TRBJ2-7; D might be TRBD2 (6 bases). Germline V gives CDR1 MNHEY, CDR2 SVGAGI. This CDR3 has 11 residues. Trimming removed 7 bases at V and 6 bases at J, with 10 bases between. In DNA, the CDR3 is TGTGCCAGCACCCGGGGGTCCGAGCAGTACTTC. Translated: CASTRGSEQYF.

The J gene is TRBJ2-5, the V gene TRBV24-1, with D unclear. The CDR3 length is 16 residues. Germline V gives CDR1 KGHDR, CDR2 SFDVKD. The ends were cut back, 4 bases at V and 3 bases at J, with 17 bases in the middle. The CDR3 nucleotides are TGTGCCACCAGTGAGCCCTCGTGGTACTCGGAAGAGACCCAGTACTTC. It encodes CATSEPSWYSEETQYF.

J is TRBJ2-5 and V is TRBV12-3 or TRBV12-4; possibly TRBD2 for D (7 bases). The CDR3 spans 13 residues. Trimming cost V 8 bases and J 11 bases, with 21 bases left between them. Written as DNA, the CDR3 is TGTGCCAGCGGGGGCGGGGGCAATATGGCGCAGTACTTC. Protein product: CASGGGGNMAQYF.

Ten or more counts support this clonotype. The chain combines TRBV20-1 with TRBJ2-7; maybe TRBD2 (6 bases). Germline CDR1 is DFQATT and CDR2 is SNEGSKA (reference sequence). This CDR3 contains 15 residues. V was shortened by 7 bases and J by 1 base, with 20 bases between the two germline ends. The CDR3 sequence: CSVGPPFGGSYEQYF. DNA for the CDR3: TGCAGTGTGGGACCACCTTTCGGGGGTTCCTACGAGCAGTACTTC.

The chain employs TRBV29-1 and TRBJ2-3; 7 bases match TRBD1. The CDR3 covers 12 residues. J lost 4 bases, V lost 8 bases, and 6 bases had no gene match. The V gene's germline CDR1 is SQVTM and CDR2 ANQGSEA. The CDR3 region has the DNA TGCAGCCTGCGGACAGGTGCAGATACGCAGTATTTT. Encoded protein: CSLRTGADTQYF.

The table lists this clonotype with many counts. This chain links TRBV7-8 with TRBJ2-3; 11 bases fit TRBD2. CDR1 SGHVS and CDR2 FQNEAQ come from the germline V gene. V lost 6 bases and J lost 5; bases outside the gene matches: 7. This CDR3 is built from 15 residues. The CDR3, as DNA: TGTGCCAGCAGTTTGACTAGCGGGGAGGTAGATACGCAGTATTTT. Encoded protein: CASSLTSGEVDTQYF.